The 26 T cell receptor beta chains reported below all come from one sample, sequenced in a study of cytomegalovirus exposure and HLA in healthy donors. Sequencing was performed with immunoSEQ multiplex PCR; in TCRdb, only in-frame clones are kept and a portion is missing. The data hold around 250,000 clones, with about 90% observed a single time. Sequencing was performed on PBMCs. These receptors originate from a woman aged 25 to 39 in good health and CMV-seronegative.

V is TRBV7-9 and J is TRBJ2-5; 13 bases agree with TRBD2. Trimming cost V 7 bases and J 1 base; bases outside gene matches: 3. CDR1 SEHNR and CDR2 FQNEAQ come from the germline V gene (reference sequence). The CDR3 sequence is 15 residues long. CDR3 region: CASILAGGRQETQYF. The CDR3 nucleotides read TGTGCCAGCATACTAGCGGGAGGGCGCCAAGAGACCCAGTACTTC.

V usage is TRBV7-2 and J usage is TRBJ2-7; D call uncertain. V lost 0 bases, J lost 6 bases, and 3 bases lay in between. CDR1 is SGHTA, CDR2 FQGNSA, per germline. The CDR3 is made up of 11 amino acids. This CDR3 reads CASSLAREQYF. CDR3 coding DNA: TGTGCCAGCAGCTTAGCACGCGAGCAGTACTTC.

The V gene is TRBV13, the J gene TRBJ2-3, with 7 bases identical to TRBD2. In germline, CDR1 is PRHDT, CDR2 FYEKMQ (reference sequence). This CDR3 is built from 17 residues. The V segment lost 0 bases and the J segment 5 bases; nucleotides outside the gene matches: 11. CDR3 sequence: CASSLGPSGTPLDTQYF. CDR3 DNA: TGTGCCAGCAGCTTAGGCCCCAGCGGGACCCCTCTAGATACGCAGTATTTT. Based on the CDR3 plus reference TRBV13 and TRBJ2-3, the full variable domain is AAGVIQSPRHLIKEKRETATLKCYPIPRHDTVYWYQQGPGQDPQFLISFYEKMQSDKGSIPDRFSAQQFSDYHSELNMSSLELGDSALYFCASSLGPSGTPLDTQYFGPGTRLTVL.

The chain joins TRBV4-3 to TRBJ2-1, with 8 bases identical to TRBD1. V trimming: 1 base; J trimming: 5 bases; junction bases outside the gene matches: 7. The CDR3 covers 16 residues. Germline V gene sequence: CDR1 LGHNA, CDR2 YSLEER. The CDR3 DNA reads TGCGCCAGCAGCCAAGTACCGGGACAGGCCGACAATGAGCAGTTCTTC. This translates into CASSQVPGQADNEQFF.

This chain uses TRBV18 with TRBJ1-1, with a weak D call TRBD1 (5 bases). Trimming took 3 bases from V and 10 from J, leaving 15 bases between them. The CDR3 runs to 13 residues. Germline loops: CDR1 KGHSH, CDR2 LQKENI. CDR3 in amino acids: CASSPGPGALAFF. The CDR3 DNA sequence: TGTGCCAGCTCACCGGGGCCGGGAGCCTTAGCTTTCTTT.

The chain has TRBV27 and TRBJ2-7; 9 bases match TRBD1. J lost 3 bases, V lost 6 bases, and 6 bases had no gene match. CDR3 size: 14 residues. Germline CDR1 MNHEY, CDR2 SMNVEV (reference sequence). The CDR3 region is CASRVQGARYEQYF. CDR3 in DNA: TGTGCCAGCAGGGTACAGGGGGCGCGCTACGAGCAGTACTTC.

The V and J genes are TRBV5-1 and TRBJ1-2; D is unresolved. CDR3 size: 16 residues. Per the germline V gene, CDR1 is SGHRS and CDR2 is YFSETQ. V was cut by 0 bases and J by 0 bases, with 12 bases left in between. The CDR3 bases are TGCGCCAGCAGCTTGGGGACTATACGGACTAACTATGGCTACACCTTC. Its protein product is CASSLGTIRTNYGYTF.

The chain has TRBV4-1 and TRBJ1-5, with D perhaps TRBD1 (5 bases). This CDR3 has 17 amino acids. CDR1 is MGHRA, CDR2 YSYEKL, per germline. The V gene lost 1 base and the J gene lost 0 bases, with 13 bases spanning the gap. The CDR3 region has the DNA TGCGCCAGCAGCCAAGGTGGCCGGGGGTATAGCAATCAGCCCCAGCATTTT. The encoded protein is CASSQGGRGYSNQPQHF.

The rearrangement uses TRBV7-8 and TRBJ2-2; 9 nucleotides line up with TRBD2. CDR1 is SGHVS, CDR2 FQNEAQ, per germline. V shed 5 bases, J shed 4 bases, and the junction held 8 bases outside the gene matches. CDR3 length: 16 residues. CDR3: CASSETGTSRTGELFF. DNA for the CDR3: TGTGCCAGCAGCGAAACCGGGACTAGCCGCACCGGGGAGCTGTTTTTT.

The chain uses TRBV4-1 and TRBJ2-1; the match to TRBD2 covers 7 bases. This CDR3 spans 17 amino acids. With V trimmed by 0 bases and J by 7 bases, 12 bases remained unmatched. Germline V gives CDR1 MGHRA, CDR2 YSYEKL. CDR3 amino acids: CASSQEGPGTTVNEQFF. CDR3 in DNA: TGCGCCAGCAGCCAAGAGGGCCCCGGGACTACCGTAAATGAGCAGTTCTTC.

This clone was seen more than once but under ten times. This CDR3 reads CASSRTTPGQGASEQYF. For the CDR3, the DNA is TGTGCCAGCTCACGCACTACACCGGGACAGGGGGCAAGCGAGCAGTACTTC. The rearrangement joins TRBV18 to TRBJ2-7, with 12 bases aligning to TRBD1. Germline V lookup: CDR1 KGHSH, CDR2 LQKENI. V shed 4 bases, J shed 6 bases, and the junction held 13 bases outside the gene matches. CDR3 length: 17 residues.

The chain recombines TRBV11-2 with TRBJ2-3; D might be TRBD2 (5 bases). The germline gives CDR1 SGHAT, CDR2 FQNNGV. V lost 1 base to trimming and J lost 2 bases, with 16 bases between them. The CDR3 covers 17 residues. The CDR3 loop is CASSLAFRTGNTDTQYF. The DNA of the CDR3 is TGTGCCAGCAGCTTAGCTTTTCGTACGGGAAACACAGATACGCAGTATTTT.

The CDR3 nucleotides are TGTGCCAGCAGCGAGTCCGGGACAGCTGCCTACGAGCAGTACTTC. This translates into CASSESGTAAYEQYF. This chain joins TRBV7-2 and TRBJ2-7, with 7 positions matching TRBD1. The CDR3 totals 15 residues. In germline, CDR1 is SGHTA, CDR2 FQGNSA. The ends lost 5 bases at V and 2 bases at J; junction bases unmatched: 9.

This clone was seen once. The rearrangement links TRBV19 to TRBJ2-7; the match to TRBD1 covers 8 bases. CDR1 and CDR2 (germline): LNHDA, SQIVND (reference sequence). J gave up 4 bases and V 6 bases, and 11 bases lay outside the gene matches. The CDR3 covers 15 residues. CDR3 sequence: CASRYNDRGGYEQYF. In DNA form, the CDR3 reads TGTGCCAGTAGATACAATGACAGGGGAGGATACGAGCAGTACTTC.

V gene TRBV10-2 combines with J gene TRBJ2-3; possible D gene TRBD2, 6 bases. The CDR3 runs 13 residues. CDR1 is WSHSY, CDR2 SAAADI, per germline. V lost 10 bases, J lost 3 bases, and 14 bases lay in between. The CDR3 DNA is TGCGCCACCCAGCCCCGGGGGACAGATACGCAGTATTTT. Encoded protein: CATQPRGTDTQYF.

CDR3 in amino acids: CASSQVSGGSPYEQYF. The CDR3 DNA reads as TGTGCCAGCAGCCAAGTCTCGGGGGGTTCCCCCTACGAGCAGTACTTC. The chain has TRBV14 and TRBJ2-7; 7 bases line up with TRBD2. The CDR3 has 16 residues. Germline CDR1 is SGHDN and CDR2 is FVKESK. V shed 1 base and J 2 bases; nucleotides not matched to a gene: 8.

J is TRBJ2-5 and V is TRBV5-6; TRBD1 agrees at 9 bases. CDR1 is SGHDT, CDR2 YYEEEE, per germline. This CDR3 spans 15 amino acids. V lost 3 bases, J lost 5 bases, and 8 bases stayed unmatched. In DNA form, the CDR3 reads TGTGCCAGCAGCTCGGGACAGGGACACAGGGAGACCCAGTACTTC. The encoded protein is CASSSGQGHRETQYF. The full variable domain, in which reference TRBV5-6 and TRBJ2-5 provide the parts outside the CDR3, is DAGVTQSPTHLIKTRGQQVTLRCSPKSGHDTVSWYQQALGQGPQFIFQYYEEEERQRGNFPDRFSGHQFPNYSSELNVNALLLGDSALYLCASSSGQGHRETQYFGPGTRLLVL.

The CDR3 region has the DNA TGTGCCAGCGCCACCCACCAGGGTAGGTTCGAGCAGTACTTC. It yields the protein CASATHQGRFEQYF. This sequence joins TRBV6-6 and TRBJ2-7; possibly TRBD1 for D (5 bases). The CDR3 runs 14 residues. Germline values: CDR1 MNHNY, CDR2 SVGAGI (reference sequence). Trimming cost V 8 bases and J 6 bases, with 20 bases left between them.

The CDR3 DNA reads TGTGCCAGCATCGAGCCTTGGTCCTACGAGCAGTACTTC. It yields the protein CASIEPWSYEQYF. The rearrangement uses TRBV28 and TRBJ2-7; D is unresolved. The CDR3 runs to 13 residues. CDR1 and CDR2 from the germline V gene are MDHEN and SYDVKM. Trimming cost V 7 bases and J 1 base, with 11 bases left between them.

The V call is TRBV4-1, the J call TRBJ2-7, with D perhaps matching TRBD1 or TRBD2 (7 bases each). Germline V gene data show CDR1 as MGHRA and CDR2 as YSYEKL. The V gene lost 0 bases and the J gene lost 3 bases, with 15 bases spanning the gap. CDR3 length equals 16 residues. The CDR3 region has the DNA TGCGCCAGCAGCCAAGATCTGCAGGGGGGGATCTACGAGCAGTACTTC. It yields the protein CASSQDLQGGIYEQYF.

The V and J genes are TRBV5-1 and TRBJ2-7; tentatively, D is TRBD1 (6 bases). V lost 0 bases to trimming and J lost 2 bases, with 15 bases between them. Germline-derived CDR1 and CDR2 are SGHRS and YFSETQ. The CDR3 sequence is 16 residues long. The CDR3 sequence is CASSLEQGAHTYEQYF. Written as DNA, the CDR3 is TGCGCCAGCAGCTTGGAACAGGGAGCCCATACCTACGAGCAGTACTTC. Based on the CDR3 plus reference TRBV5-1 and TRBJ2-7, the full variable domain is KAGVTQTPRYLIKTRGQQVTLSCSPISGHRSVSWYQQTPGQGLQFLFEYFSETQRNKGNFPGRFSGRQFSNSRSEMNVSTLELGDSALYLCASSLEQGAHTYEQYFGPGTRLTVT.

The rearrangement links TRBV6-5 to TRBJ2-7; D uncertain. This CDR3 is 14 amino acids long. Germline CDR1 is MNHEY and CDR2 is SVGAGI. The V gene lost 4 bases and the J gene lost 2 bases, with 12 bases spanning the gap. CDR3 region: CASSSVGRTYEQYF. DNA of the CDR3: TGTGCCAGCAGTTCCGTCGGTAGAACCTACGAGCAGTACTTC.

This rearrangement joins TRBV9 to TRBJ1-4; D is perhaps TRBD1 (5 bases). V was pared by 0 bases and J by 13 bases, with 16 bases between. CDR3 length equals 14 residues. Germline V CDR1 and CDR2: SGDLS, YYNGEE. The CDR3 nucleotides are TGTGCCAGCAGCGTAGGGTCTGTACAGGAGGGACTGTTTTTT. It yields the protein CASSVGSVQEGLFF. Supplemented by reference TRBV9 and TRBJ1-4, the full variable domain reads DSGVTQTPKHLITATGQRVTLRCSPRSGDLSVYWYQQSLDQGLQFLIQYYNGEERAKGNILERFSAQQFPDLHSELNLSSLELGDSALYFCASSVGSVQEGLFFGSGTQLSVL.

This clone was detected once. The chain carries TRBV2 and TRBJ1-5; weak D call: TRBD1 (5 bases). Germline V gene data show CDR1 as SNHLY and CDR2 as FYNNEI. The CDR3 spans 16 residues. The V gene lost 3 bases and the J gene lost 0 bases, with 12 bases spanning the gap. The CDR3: CASSDLGDFSNQPQHF. Here the CDR3 DNA reads TGTGCCAGCAGTGACTTGGGGGATTTTAGCAATCAGCCCCAGCATTTT. Full variable domain (outside the CDR3, taken from reference TRBV2 and TRBJ1-5): EPEVTQTPSHQVTQMGQEVILRCVPISNHLYFYWYRQILGQKVEFLVSFYNNEISEKSEIFDDQFSVERPDGSNFTLKIRSTKLEDSAMYFCASSDLGDFSNQPQHFGDGTRLSIL.

V and J are TRBV13 and TRBJ2-7, with 7 bases that match TRBD1. The ends lost 6 bases at V and 7 bases at J; junction bases unmatched: 12. This CDR3 spans 14 amino acids. Germline assignment: CDR1 PRHDT and CDR2 FYEKMQ (reference sequence). CDR3 DNA: TGTGCCAGCAGTCCATGGACAGGCCGTTCGGAGCAGTACTTC. Amino acids: CASSPWTGRSEQYF.

The rearrangement joins TRBV5-1 to TRBJ2-5, with D possibly being TRBD1 or TRBD2 (6 bases each). V shed 2 bases and J shed 0 bases, with 8 bases lying between them. The germline gives CDR1 SGHRS, CDR2 YFSETQ. The CDR3 loop spans 14 amino acids. CDR3 DNA: TGCGCCAGCAGCTTAGGGGGGTACCAAGAGACCCAGTACTTC. It translates to CASSLGGYQETQYF.